Listed below are T cell receptor beta chains from one sample, sequenced in a study of metastatic and nonmetastatic thyroid tumors. Using MiXCR, TCRdb re-called clones from the PCR reads. The data show around 18,000 clones, more than 25% seen once. The sample taken for sequencing was tumor tissue. The receptor source for this set is a female donor with papillary thyroid cancer or a benign thyroid nodule (not recorded which). Some clones in this sample may be carry-over from other donors' samples. The CDR3 runs from the conserved cysteine through the conserved F or W. The D gene is left open where the match is weak. The size entry is marked missing in some rows and otherwise reads once, few, many or a size class.

J | V | size | D | DNA | CDR3
TRBJ2-5 | TRBV6-5 | medium-sized | TRBD2 | TGTGCCAGCAGTTACTCTAGCGGGAAAGAGACCCAGTACTTC | CASSYSSGKETQYF
TRBJ2-5 | TRBV20-1 | NA | TRBD2 | TGCAGTGCTAGTAAGCTAGCGGGAGGGGAGACCCAGTACTTC | CSASKLAGGETQYF
TRBJ1-3 | TRBV6-1 | few | TRBD1 | TGTGCCAGCACCCGGGGACAGCTATCTGGAAACACCATATATTTT | CASTRGQLSGNTIYF
TRBJ1-1 | TRBV6-1 | few | NA | TGTGCCAGCAGTAGGGTAGGCGGCCAAGTCAACACTGAAGCTTTCTTT | CASSRVGGQVNTEAFF
TRBJ2-2 | TRBV28 | many | TRBD1 | TGTGCCAGCACCAAAGACAGGGGGTGGTCCGGGGAGCTGTTTTTT | CASTKDRGWSGELFF
TRBJ2-7 | TRBV28 | many | TRBD2 | TGTGCCAGCAGTTTCCGGACTAGCGGGAGCAAAAAGCAGTACTTC | CASSFRTSGSKKQYF
TRBJ1-2 | TRBV19 | medium-sized | NA | TGTGCCACTTTTGGCCCGTTTCCAGGCTACACCTTC | CATFGPFPGYTF
TRBJ2-2 | TRBV12-3/TRBV12-4 | many | NA | TGTGCCAGCAGTTTAATCTACGGGGAGCTGTTTTTT | CASSLIYGELFF
TRBJ1-2 | TRBV20-1 | NA | NA | TGCAGTGCTAGAGGCCCGACTAACTATGGCTACACCTTC | CSARGPTNYGYTF
TRBJ2-3 | TRBV28 | NA | TRBD2 | TGTGCCACCTCCTCTAGCGGGGTAACAGATACGCAGTATTTT | CATSSSGVTDTQYF
TRBJ1-2 | TRBV11-2 | once | TRBD1 | TGTGCCAGCAGCCCAGGGACAGGGAGAGGGGGGAACTATGGCTACACCTTC | CASSPGTGRGGNYGYTF
TRBJ1-6 | TRBV13 | NA | TRBD1 | TGTGCCAGCAGCTTGACGACAGGGGCAGATTCACCCCTCCACTTT | CASSLTTGADSPLHF
TRBJ2-7 | TRBV27 | NA | TRBD1 | TGTGTCAGCAGTTTAAAGATCCGGCACAGGGGACACTACGAGCAGTACTTC | CVSSLKIRHRGHYEQYF
TRBJ2-7 | TRBV6-1 | NA | TRBD1 | TGTGCCAGCAGGGACAGGGGCGACAGCTCCTACGAGCAGTACTTC | CASRDRGDSSYEQYF
TRBJ2-3 | TRBV7-2 | NA | NA | TGTGCCAGCAGACGACCGGGACCCACAGATACGCAGTATTTT | CASRRPGPTDTQYF
TRBJ2-4 | TRBV3-1 | NA | NA | TGTGCCAGCAGCCAAGATCAACGGCAGTGGAACATTCAGTACTTC | CASSQDQRQWNIQYF
TRBJ1-1 | TRBV27 | medium-sized | NA | TGTGCCAGCCGATGGGCGGGGGAGAACACTGAAGCTTTCTTT | CASRWAGENTEAFF
TRBJ2-3 | TRBV20-1 | few | NA | TGCAGTGCTCAAGACGGTCATACTCGCACAGATACGCAGTATTTT | CSAQDGHTRTDTQYF
TRBJ2-3 | TRBV24-1 | NA | NA | TGTGCCACCGTGGGGTCAGGAGATAGCCAGTATTTT | CATVGSGDSQYF
TRBJ2-7 | TRBV20-1 | medium-sized | NA | TGCAGTGCCACGTACGGGAGCTCCTACGAGCAGTACTTC | CSATYGSSYEQYF
TRBJ1-2 | TRBV6-1 | few | TRBD1 | TGTGCCAGCAAAAGACAGGGGGGAGAGGCTGGCTACACCTTC | CASKRQGGEAGYTF
TRBJ2-7 | TRBV6-1 | NA | NA | TGTGCCAGCAGTGTACAGGGTGCCTACGAGCAGTACTTC | CASSVQGAYEQYF
TRBJ1-5 | TRBV6-1 | few | NA | TGTGCCAGCAGTGAATCGGGACGCATCAATCAGCCCCAGCATTTT | CASSESGRINQPQHF
TRBJ2-1 | TRBV28 | medium-sized | NA | TGTGCCAGCAACCCACAGGGCGTTACGTATGAGCAGTTCTTC | CASNPQGVTYEQFF
TRBJ2-7 | TRBV20-1 | NA | NA | TGCAGTGCTAGAGATCCCGGAAACGAGCAGTACTTC | CSARDPGNEQYF
TRBJ2-3 | TRBV6-6 | few | NA | TGTGCCAGCAGTTACAGGGGACTCGTTGATACGCAGTATTTT | CASSYRGLVDTQYF
TRBJ1-5 | TRBV11-2 | NA | NA | TGTGCCAGCAGCTTAGAACTTCTGAGCAATCAGCCCCAGCATTTT | CASSLELLSNQPQHF
TRBJ1-1 | TRBV28 | few | TRBD1 | TGTGCCAGCAAGACCCCCGGGACAGGGGACACTGAAGCTTTCTTT | CASKTPGTGDTEAFF
TRBJ1-6 | TRBV11-2 | NA | NA | TGTGCCAGCAGCTTTCTGGGGGGGAATTCACCCCTCCACTTT | CASSFLGGNSPLHF
TRBJ2-2 | TRBV7-2 | medium-sized | NA | TGTGCCAGCAGCAAAAACCTGCAGGGGACCGGGGAGCTGTTTTTT | CASSKNLQGTGELFF
TRBJ1-2 | TRBV24-1 | NA | NA | TGTGCCACCAGTGATTCGGAAAGGTCTTTCTATGGCTACACCTTC | CATSDSERSFYGYTF
TRBJ2-7 | TRBV7-3 | NA | TRBD2 | TGTGCCAGCAGCTCGCCGGGACTAGCGGGGGACTACGAGCAGTACTTC | CASSSPGLAGDYEQYF
TRBJ2-1 | TRBV14 | medium-sized | NA | TGTGCCAGCAGCCAAAGAGAATCGGGCCAAAATGAGCAGTTCTTC | CASSQRESGQNEQFF
TRBJ1-6 | TRBV2 | NA | NA | TGTGCCAGCACCACCAGCACTTATTCACCCCTCCACTTT | CASTTSTYSPLHF
TRBJ2-7 | TRBV11-2 | many | NA | TGTGCCAGCAGCTTAGTTGGCTACGAGCAGTACTTC | CASSLVGYEQYF
TRBJ2-7 | TRBV7-2 | NA | NA | TGTGCCAGCAGCTTAGGGGTGGACCGCTACGAGCAGTACTTC | CASSLGVDRYEQYF
TRBJ2-7 | TRBV20-1 | NA | TRBD2 | TGCAGTGCTAGAGATATGGCTAGCGGGGGCGAGCAGCACTTC | CSARDMASGGEQHF
TRBJ1-2 | TRBV2 | few | NA | TGTGCCAGCAGTGAAGGGGGCAGCGGCTACACCTTC | CASSEGGSGYTF
TRBJ2-7 | TRBV15 | NA | NA | TGTGCCACCAGCGCTCTCCGCGGCTACTCCTACGAGCAGTACTTC | CATSALRGYSYEQYF
TRBJ2-1 | TRBV12-3/TRBV12-4 | medium-sized | TRBD2 | TGTGCCAGCAGTTTAAGCCTAGCGGGATACTACAATGAGCAGTTCTTC | CASSLSLAGYYNEQFF
TRBJ1-2 | TRBV6-1 | few | NA | TGTGCCAGCAGTGAAGGGGCCCAGCCAGTGGAGGGCTACACCTTC | CASSEGAQPVEGYTF
TRBJ2-5 | TRBV7-2 | medium-sized | NA | TGTGCCAGCAGCTTAGCGAGAGAGACCCAGTACTTC | CASSLARETQYF
TRBJ1-1 | TRBV11-3 | medium-sized | NA | TGTGCCAGCAGCAAAAGGACGGTACAAGCTTTCTTT | CASSKRTVQAFF
TRBJ2-1 | TRBV20-1 | NA | TRBD2 | TGCAGTGCTCGTGCGGGGGGCAATGAGCAGTTCTTC | CSARAGGNEQFF
TRBJ1-5 | TRBV6-1 | NA | TRBD1 | TGTGCCAGCAGTGATAGGGGACAGTGGGACAATCAGCCCCAGCATTTT | CASSDRGQWDNQPQHF
TRBJ2-6 | TRBV21-1 | NA | NA | TGTGCCAGCACCTCCTTTGGGGGACAAATTATCTCTGGGGCCAACGTCCTGACTTTC | CASTSFGGQIISGANVLTF
TRBJ2-5 | TRBV5-1 | NA | TRBD2 | TGCGCCAGCAGCTGGACTAGCGGGAGGGCCGTAGGAGAGACCCAGTACTTC | CASSWTSGRAVGETQYF
TRBJ1-6 | TRBV5-8 | many | NA | TGTGCCAGCAGTCCCCGGAGGACAAGTAATTCACCCCTCCACTTT | CASSPRRTSNSPLHF
TRBJ1-2 | TRBV6-1 | medium-sized | TRBD1 | TGTGCCAGCAGTAAGGGACAGTACACCCCCGGCTACACCTTC | CASSKGQYTPGYTF
TRBJ1-2 | TRBV5-4 | NA | NA | TGTGCCAGCAGCCCGGCCTTAATGAGGTATGGCTACACCTTC | CASSPALMRYGYTF
TRBJ2-1 | TRBV6-1 | few | TRBD1 | TGTGCCAGCAGTGTAACCGGGACAGGGGGTTTGAATGAGCAGTTCTTC | CASSVTGTGGLNEQFF
TRBJ2-3 | TRBV7-9 | NA | NA | TGTGCCAGCAGCTTATGGGGTAGCACAGATACGCAGTATTTT | CASSLWGSTDTQYF
TRBJ2-7 | TRBV28 | NA | NA | TGTGCCAGCAGTTTATTCTCGGAGAGCTACGAGCAGTACTTC | CASSLFSESYEQYF
TRBJ2-7 | TRBV10-1 | medium-sized | TRBD2 | TGCGCCAGCAGTGAATGGGAGCGGGGCTACGAGCAGTACTTC | CASSEWERGYEQYF
TRBJ2-5 | TRBV24-1 | NA | NA | TGTGCCACCAGTGACCTGGGGACCCAGTACTTC | CATSDLGTQYF
TRBJ1-6 | TRBV20-1 | NA | NA | TGCAGTGCCAGAGGGGGGCCGAGTCCCCTCCACTTT | CSARGGPSPLHF
TRBJ1-1 | TRBV2 | NA | NA | TGTGCCAGCAGTACGGGGACTGAAGCTTTCTTT | CASSTGTEAFF
TRBJ1-1 | TRBV28 | NA | NA | TGTGCCAGCAGGAAAGGGGCGCGGAGCACTGAAGCTTTCTTT | CASRKGARSTEAFF
TRBJ1-6 | TRBV28 | medium-sized | TRBD1 | TGTGCCAGCAGTTTCACCTCAGGGGGTGTACCCCTCCACTTT | CASSFTSGGVPLHF
TRBJ1-5 | TRBV6-2/TRBV6-3 | medium-sized | NA | TGTGCCAGCAGTCGAATACCTTTCCGGGCCTCAATCGAACAGCCCCAGCATTTT | CASSRIPFRASIEQPQHF